This T cell receptor beta chain was obtained from a study of lymphopenia after photon versus proton radiotherapy. Study findings and constraints: Better survival with proton therapy was suggested as possible, not demonstrated.

The V end lost 0 bases, the J end lost 4 bases, and 12 bases lay between the germline ends. CDR1 and CDR2 from the germline V gene are LGHNA and YSLEER. CDR3 length: 15 amino acids. The protocol was immunoSEQ multiplex PCR, while the TCRdb copy is restricted to in-frame clones and leaves out a portion. The profile shows roughly 45,000 clones, over 75% of them singletons. Details on this clone: Its target is unknown.

This receptor was identified in a man aged 35 to 55 with gastric cancer. The chain has TRBV4-3 and TRBJ1-1, with D perhaps TRBD1 (5 bases). The starting material was peripheral blood, obtained from a patient treated with photon-based radiotherapy. The CDR3 DNA follows: TGCGCCAGCAGCCAAGAAAGGCATGGGGGCACTGAAGCTTTCTTT. Amino acids: CASSQERHGGTEAFF.